This TCR beta chain was sequenced during a study of cytomegalovirus exposure and HLA in healthy donors. The wider study: In a later analysis, the roughly 120 validation repertoires were reported to have used the same platform as the roughly 700 first-cohort repertoires.

Study results and caveats: It was reportedly the case that the classifier diagnosed cytomegalovirus status with high specificity and sensitivity. The majority of TCR sequences were rare, yet some public TCRs appeared in many donors. Subsequent analysis of the 120 or so validation repertoires found a tendency for first-cohort TCR clusters to co-occur.

This clone was observed a handful of times. As yet, its antigen is unknown. Clones were read by immunoSEQ multiplex PCR, and TCRdb kept only the in-frame ones, dropping some. Of fewer than 200,000 clones in the sample, roughly 80% were seen once. The germline V gene encodes CDR1 MNHNS and CDR2 SASEGT. V was clipped by 5 bases and J by 7 bases, with 17 bases between them. This CDR3 has 14 amino acids. Material: PBMCs. V usage is TRBV6-1 and J usage is TRBJ1-1, with D maybe TRBD1 (6 bases). The sequence derives from a woman under 30 in good health and CMV-seropositive. The CDR3 DNA reads TGTGCCAGCAGTTCACAGGGTCATCCGATTGAAGCTTTCTTT. It codes for CASSSQGHPIEAFF.